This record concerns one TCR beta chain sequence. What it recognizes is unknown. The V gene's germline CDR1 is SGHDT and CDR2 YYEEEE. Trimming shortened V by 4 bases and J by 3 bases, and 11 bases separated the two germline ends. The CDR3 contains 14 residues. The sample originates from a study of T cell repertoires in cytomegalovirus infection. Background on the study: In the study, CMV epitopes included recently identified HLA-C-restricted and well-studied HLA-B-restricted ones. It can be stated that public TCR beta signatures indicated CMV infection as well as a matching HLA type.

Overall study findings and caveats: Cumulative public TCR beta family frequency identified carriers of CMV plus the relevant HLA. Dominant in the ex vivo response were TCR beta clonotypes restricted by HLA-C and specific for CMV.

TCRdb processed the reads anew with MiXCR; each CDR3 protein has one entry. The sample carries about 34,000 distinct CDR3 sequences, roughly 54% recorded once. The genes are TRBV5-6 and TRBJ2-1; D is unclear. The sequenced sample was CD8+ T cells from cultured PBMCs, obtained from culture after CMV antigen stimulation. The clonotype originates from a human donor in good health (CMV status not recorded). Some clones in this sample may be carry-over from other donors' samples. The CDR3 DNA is TGTGCCAGCAGCCCAGGTGGTCGCTACAATGAGCAGTTCTTC. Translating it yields CASSPGGRYNEQFF. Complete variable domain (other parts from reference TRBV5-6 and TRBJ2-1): DAGVTQSPTHLIKTRGQQVTLRCSPKSGHDTVSWYQQALGQGPQFIFQYYEEEERQRGNFPDRFSGHQFPNYSSELNVNALLLGDSALYLCASSPGGRYNEQFFGPGTRLTVL.